A single T cell receptor beta chain is shown here with its context. Its antigen is not identified. The data derive from a study of cytomegalovirus exposure and HLA in healthy donors. General study points: The records held CMV serostatus as the only immune exposure information. Later examination showed HLA-associated TCR beta chains had greater clonal expansion than equally common others.

PCR used 60 Vbeta primers and 13 Jbeta primers. Produced via immunoSEQ multiplex PCR; TCRdb's table is partial and in-frame only. The sample lists roughly 180,000 clones; less than 90% were seen once. The sequenced material came from PBMCs. The clonotype originates from a girl between 10 and 17 years old in good health and CMV-seropositive.

This chain's CDR3 is CASSRDSFSTEAFF. CDR3 nucleotide sequence: TGTGCCAGCAGCAGGGACAGTTTTAGTACTGAAGCTTTCTTT. V and J are TRBV5-5 and TRBJ1-1; 7 bases line up with TRBD1. This CDR3 is 14 amino acids long. CDR1 and CDR2 from the germline V gene are SGHKS and YYEKEE (reference sequence). V lost 4 bases and J lost 5; bases outside the gene matches: 8.